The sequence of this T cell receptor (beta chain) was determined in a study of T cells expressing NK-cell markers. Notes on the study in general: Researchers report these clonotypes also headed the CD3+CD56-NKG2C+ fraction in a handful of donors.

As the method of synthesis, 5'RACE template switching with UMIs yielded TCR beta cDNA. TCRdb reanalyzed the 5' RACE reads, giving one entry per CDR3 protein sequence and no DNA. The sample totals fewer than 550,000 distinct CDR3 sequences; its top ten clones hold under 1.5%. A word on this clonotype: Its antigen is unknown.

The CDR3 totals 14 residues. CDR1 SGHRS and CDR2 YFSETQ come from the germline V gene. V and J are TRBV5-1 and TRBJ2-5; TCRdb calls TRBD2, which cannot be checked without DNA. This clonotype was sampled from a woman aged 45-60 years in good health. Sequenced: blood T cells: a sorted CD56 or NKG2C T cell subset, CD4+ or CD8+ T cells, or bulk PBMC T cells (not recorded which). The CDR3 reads CASSIPGLPETQYF.